This is a list of T cell receptor beta chains from one sample in a study of T-cell memory formation after mild COVID-19. TCRdb ran MiXCR on the 5' RACE reads and lists one entry per CDR3 protein. Here the sample spans roughly 370,000 distinct CDR3 sequences, roughly 15% being singletons. Material: PBMCs or a T cell subset sorted from them (not recorded which). These receptors were obtained from a man aged 18-30 years who had mild COVID-19 (a few samples of this study predate the infection). Cell type and time point are not known. The CDR3 runs from the conserved cysteine through the conserved F or W. The order of the fields is D gene, J gene, V gene, clone size, CDR3 DNA, CDR3 protein. The D gene is left open where the match is weak. Rows may omit the clone size; those that give it use once, few, many or a size class.

TRBD2 | TRBJ2-2 | TRBV29-1 | few | TGCAGCGTTGAAGCCCCGGGCGGGAGCACCGGGGAGCTGTTTTTT | CSVEAPGGSTGELFF
. | TRBJ2-2 | TRBV6-6 | . | TGTGCCAGCAGTTACCTAGTGGGCGGCCCCGGGGAGCTGTTTTTT | CASSYLVGGPGELFF
. | TRBJ1-2 | TRBV7-3 | few | TGTGCCAGCAGCTTCGGGCGGGGAGATTATGGCTACACCTTC | CASSFGRGDYGYTF
TRBD1 | TRBJ1-2 | TRBV27 | few | TGTGCCAGCAGTCTACAGGGGATCGGCTATGGCTACACCTTC | CASSLQGIGYGYTF
. | TRBJ1-1 | TRBV6-1 | . | TGTGCCAGCAGTGAAATGGTGGGCACTGAAGCTTTCTTT | CASSEMVGTEAFF
. | TRBJ1-1 | TRBV18 | . | TGTGCCAGCTCACCGAACAAGAACACTGAAGCTTTCTTT | CASSPNKNTEAFF
. | TRBJ2-5 | TRBV5-5 | . | TGTGCCAGCAACTTGGGGGCCAGACAAGAGACCCAGTACTTC | CASNLGARQETQYF
TRBD1 | TRBJ2-3 | TRBV7-6 | few | TGTGCCAGCAGAGGGACAGCGGCTAGCACAGATACGCAGTATTTT | CASRGTAASTDTQYF
. | TRBJ2-3 | TRBV5-1 | many | TGCGCCAGCAGCTTGCTTGATACGCAGTATTTT | CASSLLDTQYF
. | TRBJ2-1 | TRBV7-2 | few | TGTGCCAGCACCACGCGGGCCCACCGGAATGAGCAGTTCTTC | CASTTRAHRNEQFF
. | TRBJ2-2 | TRBV25-1 | few | TGTGCCAGCAGTGACGGGAGAACTTTCACCGGGGAGCTGTTTTTT | CASSDGRTFTGELFF
TRBD1 | TRBJ1-1 | TRBV20-1 | . | TGCAGTGCTCCTCGACTCCCGGGACAGGGGAACACTGAAGCTTTCTTT | CSAPRLPGQGNTEAFF
. | TRBJ1-1 | TRBV5-1 | . | TGCGCCAGCAGGGTGGACATAGGCCCTACTGAAGCTTTCTTT | CASRVDIGPTEAFF
TRBD1 | TRBJ1-5 | TRBV6-2/TRBV6-3 | . | TGTGCCAGCAGTTACCGACAGGGGTTACAGCCCCAGCATTTT | CASSYRQGLQPQHF
. | TRBJ2-2 | TRBV5-1 | many | TGCGCCAGCAGCGACCGGGACCCGAACACCGGGGAGCTGTTTTTT | CASSDRDPNTGELFF
. | TRBJ2-3 | TRBV5-1 | many | TGCGCCAGCAGCTTGGGGGCGGTCACAGATACGCAGTATTTT | CASSLGAVTDTQYF
. | TRBJ2-2 | TRBV11-2 | . | TGTGCCAGCGATGATGGGGTCGGCACCGGGGAGCTGTTTTTT | CASDDGVGTGELFF
. | TRBJ2-5 | TRBV4-1 | . | TGCGCCAGCAGCCAAGATGTAGGGGCAGGACAAGAGACCCAGTACTTC | CASSQDVGAGQETQYF
. | TRBJ1-4 | TRBV20-1 | . | TGCAGTGCTAGAGATCCACCCCGGGGGGAAAAACTGTTTTTT | CSARDPPRGEKLFF
. | TRBJ1-1 | TRBV7-2 | few | TGTGCCAGCAGGGTAATGGGGACTGAAGCTTTCTTT | CASRVMGTEAFF
TRBD2 | TRBJ2-3 | TRBV7-9 | . | TGTGCCAGCAGCCCATGGGGGGGGTCCACAGATACGCAGTATTTT | CASSPWGGSTDTQYF